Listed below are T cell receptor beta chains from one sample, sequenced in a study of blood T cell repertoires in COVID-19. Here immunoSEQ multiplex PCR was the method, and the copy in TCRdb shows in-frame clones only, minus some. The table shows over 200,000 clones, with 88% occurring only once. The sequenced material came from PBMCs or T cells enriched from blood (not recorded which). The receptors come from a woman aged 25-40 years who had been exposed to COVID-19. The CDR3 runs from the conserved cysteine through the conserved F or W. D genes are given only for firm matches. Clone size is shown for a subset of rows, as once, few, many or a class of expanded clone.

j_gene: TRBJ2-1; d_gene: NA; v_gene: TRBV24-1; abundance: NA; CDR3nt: TGTGCCACCAGTGAGGGGGCTTACAATGAGCAGTTCTTC; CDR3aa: CATSEGAYNEQFF
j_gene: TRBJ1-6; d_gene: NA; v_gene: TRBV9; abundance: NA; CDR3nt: TGTGCCAGCAGCGTAGGCGGGGTTGGGAAGGCAAATAATTCACCCCTCCACTTT; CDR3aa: CASSVGGVGKANNSPLHF
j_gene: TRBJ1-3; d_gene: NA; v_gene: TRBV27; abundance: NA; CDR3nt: TGTGCCAGCACCCCTTCCGGACAGCCTGGAAACACCATATATTTT; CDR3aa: CASTPSGQPGNTIYF
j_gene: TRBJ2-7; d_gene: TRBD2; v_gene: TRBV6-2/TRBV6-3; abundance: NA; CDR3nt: TGTGCCAGCAGTGACAGGGGACTAGCGGACTACGAGCAGTACTTC; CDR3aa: CASSDRGLADYEQYF
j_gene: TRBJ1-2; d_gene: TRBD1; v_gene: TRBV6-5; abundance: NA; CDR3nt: TGTGCCAGCAGTTACAGCGGACAGGGGGCTTTTTATGGCTACACCTTC; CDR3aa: CASSYSGQGAFYGYTF
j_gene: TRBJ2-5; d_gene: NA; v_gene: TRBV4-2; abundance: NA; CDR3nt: TGTGCCAGCAGCCAAGAGAGGGGAGTGAGGCGGGGAGACCAAGAGACCCAGTACTTC; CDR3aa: CASSQERGVRRGDQETQYF
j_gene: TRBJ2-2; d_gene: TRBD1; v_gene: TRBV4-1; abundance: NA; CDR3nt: TGCGCCAGCAGCCAATGGGGACAGCCCGGGGAGCTGTTTTTT; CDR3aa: CASSQWGQPGELFF
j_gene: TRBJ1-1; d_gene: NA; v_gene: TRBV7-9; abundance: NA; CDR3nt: TGTGCCAGCAGCCGAATGGCAAGAACGTCCCCTGAAGCTTTCTTT; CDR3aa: CASSRMARTSPEAFF
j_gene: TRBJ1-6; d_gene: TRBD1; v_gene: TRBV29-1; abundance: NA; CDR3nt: TGCAGCGTTGGGGGACAGGGAGGTTCACCCCTCCACTTT; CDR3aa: CSVGGQGGSPLHF
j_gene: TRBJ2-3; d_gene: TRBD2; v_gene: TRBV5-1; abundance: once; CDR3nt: TGCGCCAGCAGCTTGACGGGAGGGCCAGATACGCAGTATTTT; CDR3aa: CASSLTGGPDTQYF
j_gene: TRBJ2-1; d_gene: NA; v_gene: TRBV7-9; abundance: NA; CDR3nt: TGTGCCAGCAGCAAGCCCGGCGGTAGTGAGCAGTTCTTC; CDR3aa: CASSKPGGSEQFF
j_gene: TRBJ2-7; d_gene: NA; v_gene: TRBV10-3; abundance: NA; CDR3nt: TGTGCCATCAGTGAGTCGTACATCTCCTACGAGCAGTACTTC; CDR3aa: CAISESYISYEQYF
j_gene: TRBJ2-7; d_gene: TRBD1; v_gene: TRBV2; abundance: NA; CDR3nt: TGTGCCAGCCGACCCCGGGACAGGGGGATCTACGAGCAGTACTTC; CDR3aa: CASRPRDRGIYEQYF
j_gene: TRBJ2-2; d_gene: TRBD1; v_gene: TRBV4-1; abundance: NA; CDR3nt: TGCGCCAGCAGCCAAGAATGGGGCAGGGGGTTTAGTCACACCGGGGAGCTGTTTTTT; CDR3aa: CASSQEWGRGFSHTGELFF
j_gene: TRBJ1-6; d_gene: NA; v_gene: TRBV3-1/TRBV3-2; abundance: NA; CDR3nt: TGTGCCAGCAGCCTCCGTAGGGGCTCACCCCTCCACTTT; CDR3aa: CASSLRRGSPLHF
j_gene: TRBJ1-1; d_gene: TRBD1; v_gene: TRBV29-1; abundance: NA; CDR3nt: TGCAGCGTGTCAGGGGGGCGGACTGAAGCTTTCTTT; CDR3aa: CSVSGGRTEAFF
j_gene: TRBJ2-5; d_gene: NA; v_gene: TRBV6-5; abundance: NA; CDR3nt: TGTGCCAGCAGTTACGGCCTGGGGGGGCTGGAGACCCAGTACTTC; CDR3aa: CASSYGLGGLETQYF
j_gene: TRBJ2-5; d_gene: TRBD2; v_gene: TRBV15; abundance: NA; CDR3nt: TGTGCCACCAGCAGAGATGGGACCCTCCCGACTAGCGGGAGGGCCAGAGAGACCCAGTACTTC; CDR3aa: CATSRDGTLPTSGRARETQYF
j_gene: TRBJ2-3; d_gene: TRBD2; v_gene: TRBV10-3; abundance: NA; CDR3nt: TGTGCCATCAGTGAGTCTGGCGGGAGGACCTCTAGCACAGATACGCAGTATTTT; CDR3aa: CAISESGGRTSSTDTQYF
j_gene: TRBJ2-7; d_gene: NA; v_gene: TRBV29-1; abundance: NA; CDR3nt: TGCAGCGCAACGGACTCTACCTACGAGCAGTACTTC; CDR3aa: CSATDSTYEQYF
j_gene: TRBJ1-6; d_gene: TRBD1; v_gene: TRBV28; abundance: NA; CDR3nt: TGTGCCAGCAGGCAGCTAGGGGGCGCGAATTCACCCCTCCACTTT; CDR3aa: CASRQLGGANSPLHF
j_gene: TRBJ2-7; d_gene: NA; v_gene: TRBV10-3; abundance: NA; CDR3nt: TGTGCCATCAGTGAGTCGGGCCTCTACGAGCAGTACTTC; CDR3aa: CAISESGLYEQYF
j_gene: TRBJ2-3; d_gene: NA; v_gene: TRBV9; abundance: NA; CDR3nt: TGTGCCAGCAGCCTCCGTCTACGGGATACGCAGTATTTT; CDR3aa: CASSLRLRDTQYF
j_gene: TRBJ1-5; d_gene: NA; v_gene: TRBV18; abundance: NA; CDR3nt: TGTGCCAGCTCACTGACCGGGGGGGGTCAGCCCCAGCATTTT; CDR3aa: CASSLTGGGQPQHF
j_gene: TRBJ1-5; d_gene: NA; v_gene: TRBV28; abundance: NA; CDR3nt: TGTGCCAGCAGTTGGGGCGCGGGGAATCAGCCCCAGCATTTT; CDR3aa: CASSWGAGNQPQHF
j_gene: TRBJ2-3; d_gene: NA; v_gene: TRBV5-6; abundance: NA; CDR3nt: TGTGCCAGCAGATTACGGACTGTGGATACGCAGTATTTT; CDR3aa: CASRLRTVDTQYF